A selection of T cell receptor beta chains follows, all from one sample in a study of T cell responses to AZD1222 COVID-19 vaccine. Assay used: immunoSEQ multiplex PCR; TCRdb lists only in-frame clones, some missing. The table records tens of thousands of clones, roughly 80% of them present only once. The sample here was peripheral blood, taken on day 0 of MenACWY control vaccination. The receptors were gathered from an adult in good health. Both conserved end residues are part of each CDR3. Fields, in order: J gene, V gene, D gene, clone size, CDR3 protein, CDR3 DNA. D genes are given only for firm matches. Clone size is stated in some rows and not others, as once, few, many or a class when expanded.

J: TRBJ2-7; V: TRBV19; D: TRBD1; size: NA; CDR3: CASSMLGDSEQYF; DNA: TGTGCCAGTAGTATGTTGGGGGACAGCGAGCAGTACTTC
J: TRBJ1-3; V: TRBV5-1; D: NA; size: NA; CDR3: CASSAGPMSSGNTIYF; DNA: TGCGCCAGCAGCGCGGGACCGATGAGCTCTGGAAACACCATATATTTT
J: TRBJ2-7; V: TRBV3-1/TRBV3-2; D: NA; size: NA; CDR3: CASSHGGLEQYF; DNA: TGTGCCAGCAGTCATGGGGGGCTCGAGCAGTACTTC
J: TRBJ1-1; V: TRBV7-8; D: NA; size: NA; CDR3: CASSLGGGTTEAFF; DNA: TGTGCCAGCAGCTTAGGTGGGGGGACCACTGAAGCTTTCTTT
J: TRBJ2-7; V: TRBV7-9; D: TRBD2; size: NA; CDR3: CASTGTSGSRYEQYF; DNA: TGTGCCAGCACCGGGACTAGCGGGAGTAGGTACGAGCAGTACTTC
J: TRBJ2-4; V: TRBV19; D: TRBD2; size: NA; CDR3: CASSRPAAGGPSNIQYF; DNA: TGTGCCAGTAGTCGTCCGGCAGCGGGAGGGCCCTCGAACATTCAGTACTTC
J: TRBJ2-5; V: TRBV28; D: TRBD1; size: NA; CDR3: CASSLRDRFYQETQYF; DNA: TGTGCCAGCAGTTTAAGGGACAGGTTTTACCAAGAGACCCAGTACTTC
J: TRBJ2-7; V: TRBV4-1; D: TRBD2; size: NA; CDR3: CASSRSLAGGPRQYF; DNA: TGCGCCAGCAGCCGGTCCCTAGCGGGAGGCCCCAGGCAGTACTTC
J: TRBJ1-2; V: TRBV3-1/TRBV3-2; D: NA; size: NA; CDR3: CASSPRTATYGYTF; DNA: TGTGCCAGCAGCCCCCGGACGGCTACTTATGGCTACACCTTC
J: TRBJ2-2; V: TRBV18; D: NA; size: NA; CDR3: CASSLSRDTGELFF; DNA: TGTGCCAGCTCCCTCTCCCGGGACACCGGGGAGCTGTTTTTT
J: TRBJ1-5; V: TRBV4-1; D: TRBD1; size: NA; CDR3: CASSQMGQGNNQPQHF; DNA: TGCGCCAGCAGCCAAATGGGACAGGGGAACAATCAGCCCCAGCATTTT
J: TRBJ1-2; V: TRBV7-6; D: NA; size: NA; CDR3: CASSPPDSLSYGYTF; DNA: TGTGCCAGCAGCCCCCCGGACAGTCTCAGCTATGGCTACACCTTC
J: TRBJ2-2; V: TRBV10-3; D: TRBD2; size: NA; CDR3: CAISARTSGSWTGELFF; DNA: TGTGCCATCAGTGCACGAACTAGCGGGAGTTGGACCGGGGAGCTGTTTTTT
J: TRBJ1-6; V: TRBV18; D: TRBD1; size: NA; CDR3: CASSRADRGNSPLHF; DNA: TGTGCCAGCTCACGTGCGGACAGGGGTAATTCACCCCTCCACTTT
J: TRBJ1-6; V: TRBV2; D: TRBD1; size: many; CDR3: CASSVQGGSPLHF; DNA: TGTGCCAGCAGTGTTCAGGGGGGTTCACCCCTCCACTTT
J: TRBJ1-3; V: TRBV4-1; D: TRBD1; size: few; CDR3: CASSLQGVVSGNTIYF; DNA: TGCGCCAGCAGCCTCCAGGGGGTTGTCTCTGGAAACACCATATATTTT
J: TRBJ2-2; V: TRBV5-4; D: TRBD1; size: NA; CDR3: CASSTPRTGALNTGELFF; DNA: TGTGCCAGCAGCACCCCCCGGACAGGGGCTTTGAACACCGGGGAGCTGTTTTTT
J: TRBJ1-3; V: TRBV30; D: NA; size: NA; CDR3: CAWNGGSGNTIYF; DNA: TGTGCCTGGAATGGGGGCTCTGGAAACACCATATATTTT